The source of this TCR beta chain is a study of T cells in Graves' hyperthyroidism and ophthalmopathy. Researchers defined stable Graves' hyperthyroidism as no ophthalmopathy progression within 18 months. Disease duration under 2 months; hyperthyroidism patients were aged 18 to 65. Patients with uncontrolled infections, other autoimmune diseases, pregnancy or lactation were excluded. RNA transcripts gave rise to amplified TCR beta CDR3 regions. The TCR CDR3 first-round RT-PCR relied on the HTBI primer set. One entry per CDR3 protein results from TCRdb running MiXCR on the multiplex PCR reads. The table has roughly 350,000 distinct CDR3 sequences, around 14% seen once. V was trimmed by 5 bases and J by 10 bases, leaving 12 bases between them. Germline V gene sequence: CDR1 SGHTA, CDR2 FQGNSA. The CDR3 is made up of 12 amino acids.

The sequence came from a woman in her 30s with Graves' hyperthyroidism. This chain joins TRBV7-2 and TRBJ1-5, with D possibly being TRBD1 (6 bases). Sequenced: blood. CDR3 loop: CASSLGQKPQHF. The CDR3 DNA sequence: TGTGCCAGCAGCCTAGGACAGAAACCCCAGCATTTT.